This TCR beta chain was retrieved from a study of cytomegalovirus exposure and HLA in healthy donors (dated by TCRdb to between 2016 and 2019). About the full investigation: According to an earlier analysis of several hundred of the donors, about 170 million T cells yielded roughly 100 million unique TCR beta sequences and approximately 300 Gb of sequence data. A separate validation cohort of roughly 120 different subjects was used in addition to the roughly 720-subject first cohort. Donor age, sex, ethnicity and CMV serostatus were compiled together with the repertoire data. A later genetic analysis took genome-wide SNP genotypes for about three fifths of the 666 donors and used that subset as a discovery cohort. HLA typing included class I and class II loci at four-digit resolution. About 5 DR-DQ haplotypes were handled as single units for association and clustering, since linkage in the cohort was strong. Among under 450 genotyped donors of the cohort, an average of 235,054 unique TCR beta nucleotide sequences were sequenced per donor, roughly 18% of them non-productive. An earlier analysis of some 500 of the donors used high-throughput TCR beta sequencing to judge whether each TCR beta V gene segment behaved as functional or pseudogenic. Of the roughly 420 genotyped donors, over 80% were placed in the genetic ancestry cluster associated with self-reported Caucasian donors. In a later analysis, previously published TCR beta repertoires from 666 donors were re-analyzed and high-resolution HLA genotyping was added so that TCR occurrence patterns could be studied. High-throughput TCR immunosequencing, statistical association of individual TCRs with disease status, and machine learning were combined to predict cytomegalovirus infection status. The study was designed to test whether signatures of past pathogen exposure could be identified by cataloging public T cell receptors. The number of typed donors differed by locus: 629-630 for A, B, C, DRB1 and DQB1; some 540 for DQA1; some 610 for DPA1; and roughly 450 for DPB1. The later analysis used no new phenotypic data to find candidate immune exposures, relying instead on TCR beta sequences and their occurrence across donors. An early release that covered 640 HLA-typed donors contained about 300 gigabases of sequencing data and about 93 million unique TCR sequences. All discovery cohort repertoires had been generated using a single sequencing platform. The study profiled the T cell repertoires of 666 subjects by immunosequencing and related them to cytomegalovirus serostatus.

This clone has more than one count but fewer than ten. The specificity of this receptor is unknown. No much larger clone exists at a distance of one base, and base qualities are not known. The cohort consisted of 666 healthy bone marrow donors. All cohort members were sampled while nominally healthy, although unrecorded immune exposures were likely present. Of the roughly 670 cohort members, about 290 had a positive CMV serostatus and approximately 370 had a negative one, while no CMV serostatus was recorded for the donor. Every donor gave a peripheral blood sample, and the peripheral blood mononuclear cells from that sample were used for TCR beta sequencing. The Qiagen DNeasy Blood Extraction Kit was used to extract genomic DNA from the blood cell samples. The germline V gene (reference sequence) gives CDR1 as MNHNY and CDR2 as SVGAGI. Ends trimmed: V by 2 bases, J by 6 bases; bases unmatched to a gene: 0. Reading from cysteine to phenylalanine, the CDR3 counts 14 amino acids. Left in the record is the CDR3 DNA by itself, 42 bases read in frame from the first base.

The library was made by the immunoSEQ multiplex PCR assay. For the multiplex PCR, a mixture combining 60 forward primers for TCR Vbeta segments and 13 reverse primers for TCR Jbeta segments was used. A multiplex PCR assay on genomic DNA amplified the CDR3 region of rearranged TCR beta genes. Amplified TCR beta libraries were sequenced as 87-base-pair reads on the Illumina HiSeq System. From the authors' description of their analysis: In a later analysis, some 80 million unique TCR beta chains were counted across the 500 to 850 repertoires, and some 10 million of these chains were shared by at least two donors. A nearest-neighbor algorithm error-corrected the raw reads and collapsed the reads into unique sequences, merging closely related sequences to remove PCR and sequencing errors. CDR3 sequences were aligned to IMGT reference sequences to assign V, D and J gene segments. Each retained sequence needed at least a six-nucleotide match to both a V gene segment and a J gene segment. A rearrangement counted as productive if the CDR3 had no stop codons and remained in frame with V and J, and every other rearrangement counted as non-productive. CDR3 was defined according to IMGT convention as the region running from the second conserved V-encoded cysteine to the conserved J-encoded phenylalanine. Sequences without an unambiguous match to a single V gene segment were excluded from the earlier analysis of a few hundred of the donors. An earlier analysis of about 600 of the donors called V segments functional above 56.7% productive rearrangements and segregating when the between-donor standard deviation exceeded 5%. A statistical classification framework was built to diagnose cytomegalovirus status from the catalog of TCR beta chain sequences. In a later analysis, V and J genes were assigned by comparing TCR nucleotide sequences against IMGT/GENE-DB human TR gene sequences. The TCRdist pipeline was used in a later analysis to assign CDR3 sequences and most-parsimonious VDJ recombination scenarios. A later analysis defined each TCR beta chain by its CDR3 amino acid sequence plus V-gene family, and excluded reads lacking a unique V-gene family. To address suspected cross-contamination and a sequencing artifact, a later analysis removed a few hundred highly shared, low-generation-probability nucleotide sequences. In a later analysis, a clonal expansion index was calculated for each public chain from normalized within-repertoire ranks of inferred template counts. Generation probabilities in a later analysis came from a VDJ recombination model fitted to out-of-frame rearrangements, and those results were checked against IGoR. In a later analysis, TCR-TCR, TCR-HLA and TCR-CMV co-occurrence was scored with hypergeometric tests, and a repertoire-size bias correction was applied to TCR pairs. In a later analysis, false discovery rates were estimated by permuting HLA or CMV assignments 20 times. In a later analysis, co-occurring TCRs were grouped with DBSCAN, and TCRdist sequence similarity was added when clustering was performed within HLA-allele-positive subsets. Repertoires with fewer than 30,000 or more than 120,000 public chains were left out of co-occurrence clustering, as were a few repertoires with anomalous nucleotide sharing. The table comes from immuneACCESS by way of TCRdb, which keeps in-frame sequences with V and J called. Part of the clones is missing from these tables; in studies checked, under half for an unresolved V gene and the rest for unknown reasons. V, J and clone size were drawn from that table, and D and trimming were deduced from the DNA. The sample contains 75,000 to 95,000 clones, less than 85% of them found a single time. The ten largest account for roughly 13% of the sample.

Findings and caveats that apply to the study as a whole: This cohort had only TCR beta chains sequenced, and the lack of alpha or paired-chain data limited which features could be detected. Some IMGT-functional V segments, including TRBV6-2 and TRBV6-3, could not be told apart with the 87-base-pair reads, so those segments were excluded. In a later analysis, most CMV-associated TCR beta chains were found to appear HLA-restricted, with HLA associations seemingly driven largely by CMV exposure. The classifier was reported to diagnose cytomegalovirus status with high specificity and sensitivity in both the original and validation cohorts. A cluster of highly shared sequence variants was judged likely to be a technical artifact of the sequencing pipeline. When HLA alleles, especially DR and DQ, strongly co-occurred, TCR associations were difficult to assign to individual alleles. Because HLA typing was unavailable for some donors at each locus, only the typed subset was used in association tests. In a later analysis, the rate of TCR association differed among HLA loci, with DRB1 alleles having the most associated TCRs and HLA-C alleles having the fewest. While some public TCRs were present in many individuals, most TCR sequences turned up only very rarely across donors. The earlier analysis of 587 of the donors excluded some 15 rarely observed V segments, including chromosome 9 orphons, because counts were too low. Compared with equally common non-associated chains, HLA-associated TCR beta chains in a later analysis were more clonally expanded and had lower generation probabilities. A further reported finding was that TCR beta sequences accurately predicted the HLA-A and HLA-B alleles for most subjects in the first cohort. Compared with the 666-donor mean, donors in an Asian-associated ancestry cluster had fewer N-insertions in productive TCRs, according to a later genetic analysis. An association between a missense DCLRE1C variant and V-gene and J-gene trimming of TCR beta chains was found in a later genetic analysis and replicated in an independent cohort. CMV serostatus was the only immune exposure information available for the cohort. Correlated functional status among segregating V segments might reflect linkage disequilibrium, but an unknown experimental factor could not be ruled out. The study listed 150 to 200 TCR beta chains as associated with cytomegalovirus. It was suggested by the authors that the approach could potentially be generalized to other disease states and immunological phenotypes. At a false discovery rate of 0.05, a later analysis linked around 15,000 TCR beta sequences to specific HLA alleles. Sequencing depth was assumed to be roughly uniform across donors in the presence/absence analyses, though that assumption may not hold. A few of the identified cytomegalovirus-associated TCR beta chains were confirmed in vitro to be specific for cytomegalovirus antigens. In an earlier analysis of around 500 of the donors, most TCR beta V segments appeared in productive rearrangements about 87% or about 30% of the time, broadly matching IMGT annotations. In a later analysis, several top co-occurrence clusters were reported to appear linked to parvovirus B19, influenza, CMV and Epstein-Barr virus.

The specimen was PBMCs. Here the chain combines TRBV6-6 and TRBJ1-4; 10 central nucleotides agree with TRBD1. This sequence originates from a human donor in good health. The base sequence is TGTGCCAGCAGTTACGGGACAGGGGATGAAAAACTGTTTTTT. This encodes CASSYGTGDEKLFF.